This TCR beta chain is drawn from a study of spatial heterogeneity in lung cancer. The study's findings and limits: Mutation counts in tumors were tracked by counts of expanded intratumoral alpha and beta TCRs. Ubiquitous nonsynonymous mutations were tracked by counts of ubiquitous expanded TCRs, and regional ones by counts of regional expanded TCRs.

Time point described: sample taken at primary tumor resection. The study sequenced unsorted whole RNA from tumor, nontumor lung or frozen PBMC. TCRdb used MiXCR to reprocess the 5' RACE reads, holding one entry per CDR3 protein. This table holds roughly 4,600 distinct CDR3 sequences, about 8.4% found once. V was shortened by 5 bases and J by 0 bases, with 11 bases between the two germline ends. This CDR3 region has 15 residues. Germline V gene data show CDR1 as SGHTA and CDR2 as FQGNSA. This clonotype showed up many times. The antigen is undetermined. This chain links TRBV7-2 with TRBJ2-1; D gene ambiguous. The source is a male donor with early-stage non-small cell lung cancer. This specimen consisted of lung tumor tissue, obtained at surgery. DNA for the CDR3: TGTGCCAGCAGCCCATGGCCGAGCTCCTACAATGAGCAGTTCTTC. This sequence encodes CASSPWPSSYNEQFF.